The 28 T cell receptor beta chains below were found in one sample sequenced in a study of T cell changes during pregnancy in multiple sclerosis. TCRdb's table, derived via immunoSEQ multiplex PCR, lists solely in-frame clones and lacks some. The table lists about 22,000 clones, approximately 84% of them singletons. The sample consisted of CD8+ T cells from peripheral blood mononuclear cells, taken after pregnancy. These receptors came from a female donor with multiple sclerosis, enrolled in a pregnancy study.

The V gene is TRBV5-4, the J gene TRBJ2-4; 10 nucleotides line up with TRBD1. V dropped 4 bases and J dropped 8; count of bases not matched to a gene: 9. This CDR3 comprises 15 residues. Germline CDR1 reads SGHNT; CDR2 reads YYREEE (reference sequence). For the CDR3, the DNA is TGTGCCAGCAGCCGGACCGGGACAGGGGACGACATTCAGTACTTC. Protein sequence: CASSRTGTGDDIQYF.

The rearrangement links TRBV10-3 to TRBJ1-1; no firm D call. The CDR3 contains 15 residues. Trimming shortened V by 2 bases and J by 1 base, and 11 bases separated the two germline ends. Germline CDR1 is ENHRY and CDR2 is SYGVKD. The CDR3 protein is CAISEAGGRNTEAFF. The CDR3 DNA reads TGTGCCATCAGTGAGGCCGGCGGTCGGAACACTGAAGCTTTCTTT.

This clone has only one observation. This chain connects TRBV6-4 to TRBJ2-3, with D possibly TRBD2 on 5 matching bases. The CDR3 spans 10 residues. Trimming took 8 bases from V and 14 from J, leaving 14 bases between them. CDR1 MRHNA and CDR2 SNTAGT come from the germline V gene. The CDR3 sequence is CASSGTGSYF. Written as DNA, the CDR3 is TGTGCCAGCTCGGGCACGGGGTCGTATTTT.

V and J are TRBV11-2 and TRBJ1-2, with TRBD1 as a possible D gene (5 bases). This CDR3 has 15 residues. Germline CDR1 and CDR2: SGHAT and FQNNGV. V was trimmed by 0 bases and J by 4 bases, leaving 12 bases between them. The CDR3 DNA sequence: TGTGCCAGCAGCTTAGATGACAGAGACATCTATGGCTACACCTTC. This sequence encodes CASSLDDRDIYGYTF. Full variable domain (remainder filled in from reference TRBV11-2 and TRBJ1-2): EAGVAQSPRYKIIEKRQSVAFWCNPISGHATLYWYQQILGQGPKLLIQFQNNGVVDDSQLPKDRFSAERLKGVDSTLKIQPAKLEDSAVYLCASSLDDRDIYGYTFGSGTRLTVV.

Worth noting for this clone: At one end, the junction sequence differs from germline, possibly due to a read error. This chain connects TRBV28 to TRBJ1-1, with 9 bases identical to TRBD1. The CDR3 has 16 amino acids. Germline loops: CDR1 MDHEN, CDR2 SYDVKM. The CDR3 is CASSPRGTGYDTEAFF. CDR3 in DNA: TGTGCCAGCAGCCCACGAGGGACAGGGTACGACACTGAAGCTTTTTTT.

The chain links TRBV9 to TRBJ1-3; D uncertain. CDR1 is SGDLS, CDR2 YYNGEE, per germline. V was shortened by 0 bases and J by 0 bases, with 10 bases between the two germline ends. The length of the CDR3 is 16 residues. The CDR3 protein is CASSVGSGSSGNTIYF. The CDR3 bases are TGTGCCAGCAGCGTAGGATCGGGGAGCTCTGGAAACACCATATATTTT.

The chain recombines TRBV6-4 with TRBJ2-3; 9 bases align to TRBD2. Looked up from germline, CDR1 is MRHNA and CDR2 is SNTAGT. V lost 3 bases to trimming and J lost 4 bases; unmatched junction nucleotides: 5. The CDR3 extends over 15 amino acids. CDR3 sequence: CASSEDSGRADTQYF. The CDR3, as DNA: TGTGCCAGCAGTGAGGATAGCGGGAGAGCAGATACGCAGTATTTT.

This clone was seen a single time. The chain recombines TRBV4-1 with TRBJ1-1; possibly TRBD1 for D (6 bases). Trimming took off 3 bases at V and 1 base at J, with 9 bases between the two ends. Germline-derived CDR1 and CDR2 are MGHRA and YSYEKL. The CDR3 totals 14 residues. Here the CDR3 DNA reads TGCGCCAGCAGCCACAGGGGCTGGAACACTGAAGCTTTCTTT. This gives the protein CASSHRGWNTEAFF.

Written as DNA, the CDR3 is TGTGCCAGCAGCTTAAGAACAGGGGACGCGGAGACCCAGTACTTC. Encoded protein: CASSLRTGDAETQYF. V usage is TRBV7-7 and J usage is TRBJ2-5, with TRBD1 identical over 7 bases. Germline trimming cut 2 bases from V and 5 bases from J; bases unmatched to any gene: 8. Germline V gives CDR1 SSHAT, CDR2 FNYEAQ (reference sequence). The CDR3 has 15 amino acids. Using reference TRBV7-7 and TRBJ2-5 for the parts outside the CDR3, the full variable domain is GAGVSQSPRYKVTKRGQDVTLRCDPISSHATLYWYQQALGQGPEFLTYFNYEAQPDKSGLPSDRFSAERPEGSISTLTIQRTEQRDSAMYRCASSLRTGDAETQYFGPGTRLLVL.

This clone has only one observation. This chain connects TRBV9 to TRBJ2-5, with a weak D call TRBD2 (5 bases). Germline V gene sequence: CDR1 SGDLS, CDR2 YYNGEE. The length of the CDR3 is 14 residues. V lost 3 bases and J 1 base, leaving 10 bases between the germline ends. The CDR3 protein is CASSASGVQETQYF. In nucleotides, the CDR3 is TGTGCCAGCAGCGCCTCCGGGGTCCAAGAGACCCAGTACTTC.

This chain links TRBV28 with TRBJ2-5; D may be TRBD2 (5 bases). The germline V gene encodes CDR1 MDHEN and CDR2 SYDVKM. The V gene lost 3 bases and the J gene lost 7 bases, with 15 bases spanning the gap. The CDR3 is 14 residues long. The CDR3 is CASSFVATSGTQYF. The CDR3 DNA sequence: TGTGCCAGCAGTTTTGTAGCAACGAGCGGGACCCAGTACTTC.

The rearrangement links TRBV9 to TRBJ1-1; TRBD1 agrees at 7 bases. Germline V gene data show CDR1 as SGDLS and CDR2 as YYNGEE. V shed 4 bases and J 10 bases; nucleotides not matched to a gene: 10. The CDR3 is made up of 13 amino acids. CDR3 sequence reads: CASSPGTAYGAFF. CDR3 in DNA: TGTGCCAGCAGCCCGGGGACAGCCTACGGAGCTTTCTTT. The variable domain in full, with the rest retrieved from reference TRBV9 and TRBJ1-1, is DSGVTQTPKHLITATGQRVTLRCSPRSGDLSVYWYQQSLDQGLQFLIQYYNGEERAKGNILERFSAQQFPDLHSELNLSSLELGDSALYFCASSPGTAYGAFFGQGTRLTVV.

The chain combines TRBV7-9 with TRBJ1-2; TRBD1 agrees at 9 bases. The CDR3 has 13 residues. Unmatched junction bases numbered 4, after V lost 5 bases and J lost 6 bases. Germline CDR1 reads SEHNR; CDR2 reads FQNEAQ (reference sequence). CDR3 nucleotides: TGTGCCAGCAGCCAGGGACAGGGAAATGGCTACACCTTC. Amino acids: CASSQGQGNGYTF. Based on the CDR3 plus reference TRBV7-9 and TRBJ1-2, the full variable domain is DTGVSQNPRHKITKRGQNVTFRCDPISEHNRLYWYRQTLGQGPEFLTYFQNEAQLEKSRLLSDRFSAERPKGSFSTLEIQRTEQGDSAMYLCASSQGQGNGYTFGSGTRLTVV.

The rearrangement uses TRBV5-1 and TRBJ2-7; 15 bases are a match to TRBD2. Germline V gene lookup returns CDR1 SGHRS and CDR2 YFSETQ. There are 24 residues in the CDR3. V trimming: 4 bases; J trimming: 4 bases; junction bases outside the gene matches: 30. This chain's CDR3 is CASSGGQGALEPFGTSGRWYEQYF. The CDR3 nucleotides are TGCGCCAGCAGCGGGGGACAGGGGGCCCTAGAACCCTTCGGGACTAGCGGGAGGTGGTACGAGCAGTACTTC. The full variable domain, in which reference TRBV5-1 and TRBJ2-7 provide the parts outside the CDR3, is KAGVTQTPRYLIKTRGQQVTLSCSPISGHRSVSWYQQTPGQGLQFLFEYFSETQRNKGNFPGRFSGRQFSNSRSEMNVSTLELGDSALYLCASSGGQGALEPFGTSGRWYEQYFGPGTRLTVT.

CDR3 residues: CSAVSGVTNEKLFF. In DNA form, the CDR3 reads TGCAGCGCGGTTTCGGGAGTAACTAATGAAAAACTGTTTTTT. The J gene is TRBJ1-4, the V gene TRBV29-1; D is unclear. The CDR3 length is 14 residues. Trimming stripped 7 bases from V and 1 base from J, with 13 bases between. CDR1 and CDR2 (germline): SQVTM, ANQGSEA.

The chain joins TRBV6-1 to TRBJ2-7; 10 bases match TRBD2. The CDR3 sequence is 15 residues long. CDR1 is MNHNS, CDR2 SASEGT, per germline. The junction had 2 bases not matched to a gene; V was cut back by 0 bases and J by 3 bases. CDR3 amino acids: CASSEAASGSYEQYF. In nucleotides, the CDR3 is TGTGCCAGCAGTGAAGCGGCTAGCGGGAGCTACGAGCAGTACTTC.

The rearrangement joins TRBV6-6 to TRBJ2-7; 7 bases line up with TRBD2. Germline V gene sequence: CDR1 MNHNY, CDR2 SVGAGI (reference sequence). This CDR3 comprises 15 residues. V was pared by 2 bases and J by 2 bases, with 6 bases of the junction left unmatched. The CDR3 bases are TGTGCCAGCAGTTACGTTAGCGGGTCCCCCTACGAGCAGTACTTC. It is translated as CASSYVSGSPYEQYF.

The rearrangement uses TRBV10-1 and TRBJ1-2; D gene unclear. V was trimmed by 2 bases and J by 6 bases, leaving 10 bases between them. Germline lookup yields CDR1 WNHNN and CDR2 SYGVQD (reference sequence). CDR3 size: 13 residues. CDR3 nucleotide sequence: TGCGCCAGCAGTGAGGGGAGGTTCCATGGCTACACCTTC. Amino acids: CASSEGRFHGYTF.

This rearrangement joins TRBV7-2 to TRBJ2-3, with D perhaps matching TRBD2 (5 bases). Germline V CDR1 and CDR2: SGHTA, FQGNSA. V was shortened by 4 bases and J by 6 bases, with 14 bases between the two germline ends. CDR3 length: 14 amino acids. Here the CDR3 DNA reads TGTGCCAGCAGCTCGATCGGGATTGGGGATACGCAGTATTTT. This codes for CASSSIGIGDTQYF.

The V call is TRBV9, the J call TRBJ1-2, with D unresolved. V gave up 2 bases and J gave up 2 bases, with 13 bases separating them. Germline V CDR1 and CDR2: SGDLS, YYNGEE. The CDR3 is made up of 15 amino acids. This CDR3 reads CASSVAGVGNYGYTF. The CDR3 nucleotides read TGTGCCAGCAGCGTCGCGGGTGTGGGGAACTATGGCTACACCTTC.

The chain combines TRBV6-5 with TRBJ1-2, with D uncertain. V was pared by 0 bases and J by 6 bases, with 11 bases between. This CDR3 has 14 residues. Germline loops: CDR1 MNHEY, CDR2 SVGAGI. CDR3: CASSYSSGADGYTF. The CDR3 bases are TGTGCCAGCAGTTACTCGAGCGGCGCGGATGGCTACACCTTC.

V and J are TRBV5-1 and TRBJ2-3; 7 bases align to TRBD1. The CDR3 loop spans 14 amino acids. Germline assignment: CDR1 SGHRS and CDR2 YFSETQ. The V segment lost 3 bases and the J segment 2 bases; nucleotides outside the gene matches: 3. The CDR3 loop reads CASSSTGNTDTQYF. CDR3 nucleotide sequence: TGCGCCAGCAGCTCGACAGGGAACACAGATACGCAGTATTTT. The full variable domain, completed using reference TRBV5-1 and TRBJ2-3, is KAGVTQTPRYLIKTRGQQVTLSCSPISGHRSVSWYQQTPGQGLQFLFEYFSETQRNKGNFPGRFSGRQFSNSRSEMNVSTLELGDSALYLCASSSTGNTDTQYFGPGTRLTVL.

This chain connects TRBV19 to TRBJ2-7; 9 bases fit TRBD1. Germline CDR1 reads LNHDA; CDR2 reads SQIVND (reference sequence). This CDR3 contains 14 residues. J lost 3 bases, V lost 6 bases, and 6 bases had no gene match. The CDR3 DNA follows: TGTGCCAGTAGCGGGAGGACAGGGGACTACGAGCAGTACTTC. Encoded protein: CASSGRTGDYEQYF.

The chain recombines TRBV5-5 with TRBJ2-1; the D gene is possibly TRBD2 (6 bases). CDR3 size: 15 residues. Germline V lookup: CDR1 SGHKS, CDR2 YYEKEE (reference sequence). V was pared by 3 bases and J by 8 bases, with 18 bases between. The CDR3 DNA reads as TGTGCCAGCAGCTCCACGGGAGAGCCGTACCATGAGCAGTTCTTC. Encoded protein: CASSSTGEPYHEQFF.

Sample share makes this clone medium-sized (0.01 to 0.1%). V and J are TRBV6-5 and TRBJ1-1; the D is unclear. The CDR3 covers 13 residues. The germline V and J ends were trimmed by 6 bases and 6 bases, with 14 bases remaining between them. Looked up from germline, CDR1 is MNHEY and CDR2 is SVGAGI. The CDR3 bases are TGTGCCAGCAGGGCTATTTTGGGCGCTGAAGCTTTCTTT. Translating gives CASRAILGAEAFF.

This rearrangement joins TRBV9 to TRBJ2-3; TRBD2 aligns across 12 bases. Germline lookup yields CDR1 SGDLS and CDR2 YYNGEE. The CDR3 has 16 residues. V gave up 0 bases and J gave up 4 bases; unmatched junction bases: 3. In DNA form, the CDR3 reads TGTGCCAGCAGCGTAGGACTAGCGGGAGTCGCAGATACGCAGTATTTT. This sequence encodes CASSVGLAGVADTQYF.

The rearrangement uses TRBV6-1 and TRBJ1-2, with D possibly being TRBD1 (6 bases). The V and J ends lost 1 base and 3 bases respectively, with 12 bases between them. Per germline, CDR1 MNHNS and CDR2 SASEGT. CDR3 length equals 15 residues. The CDR3 sequence: CASSEEQGPYYGYTF. The CDR3 DNA reads as TGTGCCAGCAGTGAAGAACAGGGCCCGTACTATGGCTACACCTTC.

The rearrangement joins TRBV4-1 to TRBJ1-1; D not certain. The CDR3 loop spans 13 amino acids. Looked up from germline, CDR1 is MGHRA and CDR2 is YSYEKL. Trimming cost V 4 bases and J 3 bases, with 9 bases left between them. CDR3 region: CASSPLVDTEAFF. CDR3 DNA: TGCGCCAGCAGCCCATTAGTGGACACTGAAGCTTTCTTT.